What follows are 6 T cell receptor beta chains derived from one specimen sequenced in a study of T cells in Graves' hyperthyroidism and ophthalmopathy. TCR beta CDR3 region amplification was performed from RNA transcripts. First-round RT-PCR of the TCR CDR3 relied on the HTBI primer set. TCRdb called the multiplex PCR reads again in MiXCR, with one record for every CDR3 protein. This sample yields 450,000 to 550,000 distinct CDR3 sequences, of which approximately 24% are seen a single time; approximately 11% belongs to the top ten. The sequenced sample consisted of blood. The receptors derive from a woman aged 25-40 years with Graves' ophthalmopathy.

Note on this clonotype: A much more abundant neighbour one base away suggests this may be a read error. The chain has TRBV5-1 and TRBJ1-1, with D perhaps matching TRBD1 (6 bases). The CDR3 length is 13 residues. Germline CDR1 reads SGHRS; CDR2 reads YFSETQ. The CDR3, as DNA: TGCGCCAGCAGCTCCTCAGGGGCCACTGAAGCTTGCTTT. Translating it yields CASSSSGATEACF. Combining the CDR3 with reference TRBV5-1 and TRBJ1-1 gives the whole variable domain KAGVTQTPRYLIKTRGQQVTLSCSPISGHRSVSWYQQTPGQGLQFLFEYFSETQRNKGNFPGRFSGRQFSNSRSEMNVSTLELGDSALYLCASSSSGATEACFGQGTRLTVV.

This clonotype was seen at least ten times. This chain uses TRBV4-1 with TRBJ2-7, with TRBD1 as a possible D gene (5 bases). Trimming took off 2 bases at V and 2 bases at J, with 10 bases between the two ends. CDR1 MGHRA and CDR2 YSYEKL come from the germline V gene. This CDR3 is 14 amino acids long. The CDR3 region has the DNA TGCGCCAGCAGCCAACTATCCAGGGCCTACGAGCAGTACTTC. Its protein is CASSQLSRAYEQYF.

This clonotype has ten or more counts. V is TRBV20-1 and J is TRBJ2-7, with a tentative D call TRBD2 (6 bases). The germline gives CDR1 DFQATT, CDR2 SNEGSKA (reference sequence). The CDR3 contains 13 residues. Trimming took off 3 bases at V and 3 bases at J, with 12 bases between the two ends. The CDR3 bases are TGCAGTGCTAGGGGACTCTACAGCTACGAGCAGTACTTC. Translation gives CSARGLYSYEQYF.

Many counts were recorded for this clonotype. This sequence joins TRBV12-3 or TRBV12-4 and TRBJ2-7; D may be TRBD2 (5 bases). This CDR3 comprises 13 residues. V was trimmed by 3 bases and J by 6 bases, leaving 12 bases between them. CDR3 protein: CASSLGVEGEQYF. In nucleotides, the CDR3 is TGTGCCAGCAGTTTGGGAGTGGAAGGCGAGCAGTACTTC.

This clonotype was picked up many times. J is TRBJ2-7 and V is TRBV7-2; D not resolved. Germline assignment: CDR1 SGHTA and CDR2 FQGNSA. V was shortened by 1 base and J by 2 bases, with 9 bases between the two germline ends. This CDR3 is built from 14 residues. CDR3 sequence: CASSLVGDTYEQYF. CDR3 nucleotides: TGTGCCAGCAGCTTAGTTGGCGATACCTACGAGCAGTACTTC.

This clonotype occurred many times. The chain carries TRBV20-1 and TRBJ2-7; 9 bases fit TRBD2. CDR1 and CDR2 from the germline V gene are DFQATT and SNEGSKA (reference sequence). Trimming took 7 bases from V and 2 from J; bases not matched to a gene: 9. This CDR3 contains 14 residues. CDR3 in amino acids: CSVSRGGLTYEQYF. For the CDR3, the DNA is TGCAGTGTCTCGCGGGGGGGCCTCACCTACGAGCAGTACTTC.